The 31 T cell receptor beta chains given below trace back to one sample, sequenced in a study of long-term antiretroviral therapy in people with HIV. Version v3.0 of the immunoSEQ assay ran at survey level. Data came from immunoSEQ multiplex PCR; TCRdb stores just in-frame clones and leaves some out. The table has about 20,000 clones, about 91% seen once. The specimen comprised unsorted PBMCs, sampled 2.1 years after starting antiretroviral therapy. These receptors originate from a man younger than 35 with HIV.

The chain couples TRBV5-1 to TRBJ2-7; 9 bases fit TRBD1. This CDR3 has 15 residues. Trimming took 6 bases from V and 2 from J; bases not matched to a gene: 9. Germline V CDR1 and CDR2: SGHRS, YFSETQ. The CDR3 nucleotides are TGCGCCAGCACCGTGGGGGGACAGGGCACCTACGAGCAGTACTTC. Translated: CASTVGGQGTYEQYF.

CDR3 nucleotide sequence: TGTGCCAGCAGCTTGGAAGGAGGTCAGCCCCAGCATTTT. The encoded protein is CASSLEGGQPQHF. The rearrangement joins TRBV5-5 to TRBJ1-5; D is uncertain. Germline CDR1 SGHKS, CDR2 YYEKEE (reference sequence). Trimming shortened V by 0 bases and J by 6 bases, and 7 bases separated the two germline ends. The CDR3 sequence is 13 residues long.

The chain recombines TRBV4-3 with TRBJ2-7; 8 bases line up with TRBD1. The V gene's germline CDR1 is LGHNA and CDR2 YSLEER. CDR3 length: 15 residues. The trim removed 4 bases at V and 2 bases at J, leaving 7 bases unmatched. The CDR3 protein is CASSRFGTGTYEQYF. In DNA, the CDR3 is TGCGCCAGCAGCCGATTCGGGACAGGTACCTACGAGCAGTACTTC.

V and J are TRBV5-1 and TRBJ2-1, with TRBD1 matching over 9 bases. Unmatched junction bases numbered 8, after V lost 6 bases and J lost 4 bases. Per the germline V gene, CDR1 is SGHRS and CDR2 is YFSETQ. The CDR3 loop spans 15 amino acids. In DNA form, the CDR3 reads TGCGCCAGCAATTCCGGGACAGGGTCTTACAATGAGCAGTTCTTC. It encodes CASNSGTGSYNEQFF.

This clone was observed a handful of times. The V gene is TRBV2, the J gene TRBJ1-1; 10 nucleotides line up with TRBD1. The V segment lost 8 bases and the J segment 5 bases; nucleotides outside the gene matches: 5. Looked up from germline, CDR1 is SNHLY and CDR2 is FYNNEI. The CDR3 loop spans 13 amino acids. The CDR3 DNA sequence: TGTGCCAGCGAGGGACAGGGGCGGACTGAAGCTTTCTTT. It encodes CASEGQGRTEAFF.

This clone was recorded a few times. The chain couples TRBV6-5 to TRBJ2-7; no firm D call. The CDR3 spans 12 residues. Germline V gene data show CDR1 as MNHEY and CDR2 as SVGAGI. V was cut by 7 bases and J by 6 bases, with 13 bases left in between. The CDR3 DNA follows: TGTGCCAGCACTTTAGAATCGGGCGAGCAGTACTTC. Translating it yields CASTLESGEQYF.

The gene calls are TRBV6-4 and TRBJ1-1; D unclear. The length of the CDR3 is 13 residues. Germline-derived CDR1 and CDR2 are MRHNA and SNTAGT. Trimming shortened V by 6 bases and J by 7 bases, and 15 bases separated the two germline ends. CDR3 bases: TGTGCCAGCAGGAGGACTCTGGAGGATGAAGCTTTCTTT. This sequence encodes CASRRTLEDEAFF.

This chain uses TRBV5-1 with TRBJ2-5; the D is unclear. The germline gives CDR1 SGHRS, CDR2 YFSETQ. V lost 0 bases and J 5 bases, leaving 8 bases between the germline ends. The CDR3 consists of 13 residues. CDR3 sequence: CASSLDPGETQYF. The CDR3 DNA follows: TGCGCCAGCAGCTTGGACCCCGGGGAGACCCAGTACTTC.

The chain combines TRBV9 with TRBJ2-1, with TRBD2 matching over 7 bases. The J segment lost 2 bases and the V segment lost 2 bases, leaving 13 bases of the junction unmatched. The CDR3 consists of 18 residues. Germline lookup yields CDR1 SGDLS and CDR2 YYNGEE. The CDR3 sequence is CASSVKHWGGGTYNEQFF. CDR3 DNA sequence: TGTGCCAGCAGCGTGAAACATTGGGGGGGAGGGACCTACAATGAGCAGTTCTTC. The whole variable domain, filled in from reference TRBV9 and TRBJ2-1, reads DSGVTQTPKHLITATGQRVTLRCSPRSGDLSVYWYQQSLDQGLQFLIQYYNGEERAKGNILERFSAQQFPDLHSELNLSSLELGDSALYFCASSVKHWGGGTYNEQFFGPGTRLTVL.

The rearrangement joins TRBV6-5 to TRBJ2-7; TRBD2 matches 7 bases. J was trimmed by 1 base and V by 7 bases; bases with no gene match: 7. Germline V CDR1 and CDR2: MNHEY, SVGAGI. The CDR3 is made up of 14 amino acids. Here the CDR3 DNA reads TGTGCCAGCACTACGCTGCGGGGGTCCTACGAGCAGTACTTC. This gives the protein CASTTLRGSYEQYF.

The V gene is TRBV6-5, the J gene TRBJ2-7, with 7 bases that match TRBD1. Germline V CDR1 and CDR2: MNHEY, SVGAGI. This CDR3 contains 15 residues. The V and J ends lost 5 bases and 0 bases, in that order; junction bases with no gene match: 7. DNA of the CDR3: TGTGCCAGCAGTCAGACAGGGTCCTACTCCTACGAGCAGTACTTC. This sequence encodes CASSQTGSYSYEQYF.

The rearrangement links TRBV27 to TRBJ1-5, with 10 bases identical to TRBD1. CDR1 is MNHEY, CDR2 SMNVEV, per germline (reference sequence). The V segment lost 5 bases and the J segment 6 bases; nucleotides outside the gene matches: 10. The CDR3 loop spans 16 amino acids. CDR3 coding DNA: TGTGCCAGCAGTCCCCAGGGACAGGGGTATTTTCAGCCCCAGCATTTT. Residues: CASSPQGQGYFQPQHF.

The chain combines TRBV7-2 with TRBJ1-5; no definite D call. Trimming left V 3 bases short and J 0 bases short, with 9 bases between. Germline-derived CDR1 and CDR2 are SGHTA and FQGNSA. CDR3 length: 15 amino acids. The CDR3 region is CASSFRGYSNQPQHF. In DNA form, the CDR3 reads TGTGCCAGCAGCTTCCGCGGATATAGCAATCAGCCCCAGCATTTT.

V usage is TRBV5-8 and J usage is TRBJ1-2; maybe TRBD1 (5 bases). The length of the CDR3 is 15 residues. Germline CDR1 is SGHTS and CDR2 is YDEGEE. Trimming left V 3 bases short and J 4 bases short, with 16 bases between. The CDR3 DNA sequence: TGTGCCAGCAGCTCCTCTCTTGGGGGGGGCTATGGCTACACCTTC. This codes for CASSSSLGGGYGYTF.

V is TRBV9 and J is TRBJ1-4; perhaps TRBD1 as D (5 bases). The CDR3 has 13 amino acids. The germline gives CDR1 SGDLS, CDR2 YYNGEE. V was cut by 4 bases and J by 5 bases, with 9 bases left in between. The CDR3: CASSPWDNEKLFF. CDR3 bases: TGTGCCAGCAGCCCCTGGGACAATGAAAAACTGTTTTTT.

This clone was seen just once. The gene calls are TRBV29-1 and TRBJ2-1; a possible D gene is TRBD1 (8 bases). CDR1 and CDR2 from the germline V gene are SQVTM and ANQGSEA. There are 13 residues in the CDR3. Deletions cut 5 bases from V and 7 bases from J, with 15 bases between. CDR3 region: CSVTGGVLNEQFF. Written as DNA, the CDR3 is TGCAGCGTTACAGGGGGGGTTCTGAATGAGCAGTTCTTC.

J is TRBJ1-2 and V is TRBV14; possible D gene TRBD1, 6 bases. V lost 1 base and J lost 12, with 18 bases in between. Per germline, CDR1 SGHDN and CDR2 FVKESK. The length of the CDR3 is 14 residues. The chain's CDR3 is CASSQAALVQGHTF. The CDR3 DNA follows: TGTGCCAGCAGCCAAGCGGCTCTCGTACAGGGTCACACCTTC. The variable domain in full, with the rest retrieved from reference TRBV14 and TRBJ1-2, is EAGVTQFPSHSVIEKGQTVTLRCDPISGHDNLYWYRRVMGKEIKFLLHFVKESKQDESGMPNNRFLAERTGGTYSTLKVQPAELEDSGVYFCASSQAALVQGHTFGSGTRLTVV.

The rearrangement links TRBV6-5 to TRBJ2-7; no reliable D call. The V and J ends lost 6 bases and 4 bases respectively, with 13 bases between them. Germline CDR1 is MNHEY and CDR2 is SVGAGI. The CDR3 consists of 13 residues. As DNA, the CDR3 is TGTGCCAGCAGCCCGGCAGGCCAATACGAGCAGTACTTC. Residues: CASSPAGQYEQYF.

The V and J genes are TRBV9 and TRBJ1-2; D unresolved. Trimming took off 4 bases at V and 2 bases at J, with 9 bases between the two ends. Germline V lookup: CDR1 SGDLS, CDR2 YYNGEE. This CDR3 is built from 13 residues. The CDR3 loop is CASSQQRNYGYTF. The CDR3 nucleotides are TGTGCCAGCAGCCAACAGAGAAACTATGGCTACACCTTC.

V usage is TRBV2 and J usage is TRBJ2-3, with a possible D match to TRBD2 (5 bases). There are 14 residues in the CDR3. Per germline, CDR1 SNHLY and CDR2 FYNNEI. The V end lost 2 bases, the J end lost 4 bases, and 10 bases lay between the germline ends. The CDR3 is CASSESRVPDTQYF. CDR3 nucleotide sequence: TGTGCCAGCAGTGAATCGCGGGTACCAGATACGCAGTATTTT.

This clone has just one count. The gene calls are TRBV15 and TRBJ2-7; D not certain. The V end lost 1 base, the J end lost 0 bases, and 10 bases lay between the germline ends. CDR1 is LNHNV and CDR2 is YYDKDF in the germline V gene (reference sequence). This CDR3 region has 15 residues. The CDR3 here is CATSRGTESSYEQYF. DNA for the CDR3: TGTGCCACCAGCAGAGGGACCGAAAGCTCCTACGAGCAGTACTTC.

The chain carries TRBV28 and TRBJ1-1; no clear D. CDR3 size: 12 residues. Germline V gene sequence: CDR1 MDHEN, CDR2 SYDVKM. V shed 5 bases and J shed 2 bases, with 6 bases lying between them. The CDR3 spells CASSVINTEAFF. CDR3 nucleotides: TGTGCCAGCAGTGTCATTAACACTGAAGCTTTCTTT.

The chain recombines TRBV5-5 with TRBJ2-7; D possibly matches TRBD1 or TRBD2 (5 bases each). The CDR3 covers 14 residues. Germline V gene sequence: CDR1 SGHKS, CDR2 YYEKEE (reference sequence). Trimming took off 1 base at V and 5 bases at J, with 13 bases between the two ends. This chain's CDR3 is CASSLNSGSDEQYF. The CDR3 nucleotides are TGTGCCAGCAGCTTGAATTCAGGGAGTGACGAGCAGTACTTC.

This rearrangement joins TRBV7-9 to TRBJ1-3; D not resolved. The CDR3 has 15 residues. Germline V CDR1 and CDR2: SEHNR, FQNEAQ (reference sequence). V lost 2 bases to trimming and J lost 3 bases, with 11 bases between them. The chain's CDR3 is CASSLLGIDGNTIYF. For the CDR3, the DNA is TGTGCCAGCAGCTTATTGGGGATTGATGGAAACACCATATATTTT.

The CDR3 sequence: CASVSGTGDNEQFF. In nucleotides, the CDR3 is TGTGCCAGCGTCAGTGGGACGGGAGACAATGAGCAGTTCTTC. The chain employs TRBV6-1 and TRBJ2-1, with D possibly being TRBD2 (6 bases). Germline CDR1 and CDR2: MNHNS and SASEGT. Trimming took 8 bases from V and 5 from J, leaving 16 bases between them. There are 14 residues in the CDR3.

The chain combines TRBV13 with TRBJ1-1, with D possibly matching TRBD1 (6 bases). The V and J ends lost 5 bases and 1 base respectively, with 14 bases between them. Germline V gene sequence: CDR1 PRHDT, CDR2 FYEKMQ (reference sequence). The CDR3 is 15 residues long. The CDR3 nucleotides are TGTGCCAGCAGCAAGTCAGGGGAAGGGAACACTGAAGCTTTCTTT. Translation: CASSKSGEGNTEAFF.

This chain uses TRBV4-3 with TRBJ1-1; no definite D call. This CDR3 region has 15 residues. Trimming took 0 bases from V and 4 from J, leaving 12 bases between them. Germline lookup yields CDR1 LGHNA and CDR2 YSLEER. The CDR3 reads CASSQDRVTTTEAFF. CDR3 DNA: TGCGCCAGCAGCCAAGATAGAGTGACAACCACTGAAGCTTTCTTT.

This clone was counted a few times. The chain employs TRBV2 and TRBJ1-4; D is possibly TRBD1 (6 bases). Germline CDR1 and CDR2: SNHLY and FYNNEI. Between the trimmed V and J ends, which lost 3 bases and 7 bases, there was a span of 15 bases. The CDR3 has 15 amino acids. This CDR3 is CASSEGGGAGEKLFF. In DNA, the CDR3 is TGTGCCAGCAGTGAGGGTGGGGGCGCGGGTGAAAAACTGTTTTTT.

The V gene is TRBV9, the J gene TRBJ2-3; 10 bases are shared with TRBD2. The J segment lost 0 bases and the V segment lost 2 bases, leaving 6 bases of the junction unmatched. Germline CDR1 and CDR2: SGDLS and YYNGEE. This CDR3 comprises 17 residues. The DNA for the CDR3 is TGTGCCAGCAGCGTGGCGGAGCGGGAGGGTAGCACAGATACGCAGTATTTT. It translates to CASSVAEREGSTDTQYF.

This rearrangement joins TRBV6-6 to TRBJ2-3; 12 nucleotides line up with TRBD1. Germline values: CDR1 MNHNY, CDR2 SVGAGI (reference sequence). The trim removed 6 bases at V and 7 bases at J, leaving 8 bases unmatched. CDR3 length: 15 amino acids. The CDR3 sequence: CASRDRDRGLNTQYF. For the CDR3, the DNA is TGTGCCAGCAGGGACCGGGACAGGGGGCTAAATACGCAGTATTTT.

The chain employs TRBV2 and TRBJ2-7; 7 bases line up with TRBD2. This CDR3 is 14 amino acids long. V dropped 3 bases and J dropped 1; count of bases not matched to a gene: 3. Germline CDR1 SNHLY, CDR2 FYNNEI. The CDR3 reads CASSELAVSYEQYF. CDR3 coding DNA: TGTGCCAGCAGTGAGCTAGCGGTTTCCTACGAGCAGTACTTC.